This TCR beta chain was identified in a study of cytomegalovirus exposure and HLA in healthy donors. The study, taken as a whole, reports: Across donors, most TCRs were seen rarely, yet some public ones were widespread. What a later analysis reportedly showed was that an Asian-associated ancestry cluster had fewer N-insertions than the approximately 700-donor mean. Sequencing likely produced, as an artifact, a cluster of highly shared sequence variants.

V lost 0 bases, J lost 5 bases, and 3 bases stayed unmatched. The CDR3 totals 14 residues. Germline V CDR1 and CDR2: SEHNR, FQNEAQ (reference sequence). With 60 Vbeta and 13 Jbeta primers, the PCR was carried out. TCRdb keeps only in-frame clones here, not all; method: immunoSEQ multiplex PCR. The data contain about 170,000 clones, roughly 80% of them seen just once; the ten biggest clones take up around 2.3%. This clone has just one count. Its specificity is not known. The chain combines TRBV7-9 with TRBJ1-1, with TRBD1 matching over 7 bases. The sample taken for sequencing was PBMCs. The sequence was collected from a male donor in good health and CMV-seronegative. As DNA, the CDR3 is TGTGCCAGCAGCTTAGCACAGGGGTGGACTGAAGCTTTCTTT. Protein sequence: CASSLAQGWTEAFF.